This TCR beta chain was recorded in a study of blood T cell repertoires in COVID-19. The assay was immunoSEQ multiplex PCR, and TCRdb's table has in-frame clones only and misses some. The profile shows some 300,000 clones, approximately 90% of them singletons. V trimming: 0 bases; J trimming: 2 bases; junction bases outside the gene matches: 3. The CDR3 is 15 residues long. The germline gives CDR1 SGHNT, CDR2 YYREEE (reference sequence). The sequence was collected from a woman aged 45 to 65 with COVID-19, enrolled during active disease. V gene TRBV5-4 combines with J gene TRBJ2-3; TRBD1 matches at 7 bases. Material: peripheral blood. The CDR3 here is CASSLGDRTTDTQYF. The CDR3 nucleotides are TGTGCCAGCAGCTTGGGGGACAGAACCACAGATACGCAGTATTTT.